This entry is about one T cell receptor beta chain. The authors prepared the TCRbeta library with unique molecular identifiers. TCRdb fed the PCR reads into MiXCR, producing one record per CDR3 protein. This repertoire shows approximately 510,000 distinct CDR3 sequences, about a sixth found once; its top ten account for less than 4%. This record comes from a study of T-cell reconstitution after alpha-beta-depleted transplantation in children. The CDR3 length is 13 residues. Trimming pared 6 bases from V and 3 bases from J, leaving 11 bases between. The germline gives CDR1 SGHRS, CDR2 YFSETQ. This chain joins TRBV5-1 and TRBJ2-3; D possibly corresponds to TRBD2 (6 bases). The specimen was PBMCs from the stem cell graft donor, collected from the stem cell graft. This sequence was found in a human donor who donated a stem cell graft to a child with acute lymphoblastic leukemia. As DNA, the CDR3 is TGCGCCAGCATCCAAAGCGGGACAGATACGCAGTATTTT. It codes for CASIQSGTDTQYF.